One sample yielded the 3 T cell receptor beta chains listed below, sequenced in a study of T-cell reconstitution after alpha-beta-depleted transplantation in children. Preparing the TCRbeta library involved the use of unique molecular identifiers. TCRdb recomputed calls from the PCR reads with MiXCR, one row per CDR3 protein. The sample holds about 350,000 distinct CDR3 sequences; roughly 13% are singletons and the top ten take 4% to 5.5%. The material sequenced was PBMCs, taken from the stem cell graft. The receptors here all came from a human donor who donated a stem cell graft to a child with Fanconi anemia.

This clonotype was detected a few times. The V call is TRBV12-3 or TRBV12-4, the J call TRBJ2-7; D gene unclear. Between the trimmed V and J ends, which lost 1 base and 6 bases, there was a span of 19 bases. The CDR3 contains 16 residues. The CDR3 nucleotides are TGTGCCAGCAGTTTAGGGCAGACCCTTTCCTTGGCCGAGCAGTACTTC. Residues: CASSLGQTLSLAEQYF.

This CDR3 reads CASSQGWQGFQYF. The CDR3 DNA reads TGTGCCAGCAGCCAAGGTTGGCAGGGTTTTCAGTACTTC. This chain connects TRBV3-1 to TRBJ2-4, with D perhaps matching TRBD1 (5 bases). Looked up from germline, CDR1 is LGHDT and CDR2 is YNNKEL (reference sequence). The CDR3 is 13 residues long. The V gene lost 1 base and the J gene lost 11 bases, with 12 bases spanning the gap.

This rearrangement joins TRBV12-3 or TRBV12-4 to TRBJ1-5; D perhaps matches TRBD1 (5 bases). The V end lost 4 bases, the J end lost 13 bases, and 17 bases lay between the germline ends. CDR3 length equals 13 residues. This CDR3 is CASSSSRVGGQHF. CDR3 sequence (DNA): TGTGCCAGCAGTTCCTCTCGGGTGGGGGGACAGCATTTT.